In this sample, the clone carrying this TCR beta chain turned up a few times. Its specificity is unknown. The entry originates in a study of T cells after yellow fever vaccination. Findings and limits, study-wide: The secondary response was weaker, and its peak arrived faster, on day 5 versus 15.

Germline values: CDR1 MNHEY, CDR2 SVGAGI. This CDR3 has 15 amino acids. Trimming removed 2 bases from V and 4 bases from J, with 14 bases in between. The authors made TCR cDNA by 5'RACE template switching, adding a universal primer site and UMIs. From the 5' RACE reads, TCRdb called clonotypes with MiXCR, one entry per CDR3 protein. Of about 580,000 distinct CDR3 sequences in the sample, less than 20% are singletons; the top ten hold around a sixth. The sequence was obtained from a man aged 18-30 years who received the YFV17D yellow fever vaccine. The sample in question was PBMCs, obtained around 5 days after the first yellow fever vaccination. The chain uses TRBV6-5 and TRBJ2-5; the D gene could be TRBD1 or TRBD2 (7 bases each). CDR3 nucleotide sequence: TGTGCCAGCAGTTACCAGGGGGGGGGCTCAGAGACCCAGTACTTC. Encoded protein: CASSYQGGGSETQYF.